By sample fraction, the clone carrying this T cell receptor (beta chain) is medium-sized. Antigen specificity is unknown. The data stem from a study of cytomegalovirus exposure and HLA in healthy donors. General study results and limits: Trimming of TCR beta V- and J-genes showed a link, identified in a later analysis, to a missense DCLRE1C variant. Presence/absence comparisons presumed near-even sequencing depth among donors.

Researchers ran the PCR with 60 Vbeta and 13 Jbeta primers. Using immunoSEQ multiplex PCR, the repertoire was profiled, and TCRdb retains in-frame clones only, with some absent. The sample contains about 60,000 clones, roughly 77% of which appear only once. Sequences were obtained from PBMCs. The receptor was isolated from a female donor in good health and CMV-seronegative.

Here the CDR3 DNA reads TGCGCCAGCCGTCTTGGCGGGACTGAAGCTTTCTTT. It yields the protein CASRLGGTEAFF. The chain has TRBV5-1 and TRBJ1-1, with unresolved D. The germline V gene has CDR1 SGHRS and CDR2 YFSETQ. The CDR3 covers 12 residues. V was trimmed by 7 bases and J by 5 bases, leaving 12 bases between them.